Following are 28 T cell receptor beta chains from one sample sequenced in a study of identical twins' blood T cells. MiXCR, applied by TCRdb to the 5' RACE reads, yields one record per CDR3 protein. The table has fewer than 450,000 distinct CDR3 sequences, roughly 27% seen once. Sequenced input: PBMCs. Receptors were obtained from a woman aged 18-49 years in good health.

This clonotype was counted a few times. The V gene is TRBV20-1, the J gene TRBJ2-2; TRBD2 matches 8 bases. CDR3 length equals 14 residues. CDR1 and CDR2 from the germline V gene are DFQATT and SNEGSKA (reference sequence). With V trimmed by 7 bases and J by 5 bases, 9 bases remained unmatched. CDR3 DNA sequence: TGCAGTGGACGGGGGGGCTCTGGAACCGGGGAGCTGTTTTTT. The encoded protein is CSGRGGSGTGELFF.

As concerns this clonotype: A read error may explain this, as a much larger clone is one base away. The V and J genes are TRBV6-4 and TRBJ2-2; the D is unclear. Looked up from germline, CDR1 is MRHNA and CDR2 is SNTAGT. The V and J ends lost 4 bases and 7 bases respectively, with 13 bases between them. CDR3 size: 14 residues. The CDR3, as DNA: TGTGCCAGCAGTGCTTCATCGACCATCGGGGAGCTGTTTTTT. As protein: CASSASSTIGELFF.

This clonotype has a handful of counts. The CDR3 loop is CASSFLGQPNEKLFF. The CDR3, as DNA: TGTGCCAGCAGCTTTTTAGGACAGCCCAATGAAAAACTGTTTTTT. V gene TRBV5-6 combines with J gene TRBJ1-4; D is possibly TRBD1 (6 bases). Germline V gene sequence: CDR1 SGHDT, CDR2 YYEEEE. This CDR3 comprises 15 residues. The V end was cut by 2 bases, the J end by 5 bases, with 13 bases between.

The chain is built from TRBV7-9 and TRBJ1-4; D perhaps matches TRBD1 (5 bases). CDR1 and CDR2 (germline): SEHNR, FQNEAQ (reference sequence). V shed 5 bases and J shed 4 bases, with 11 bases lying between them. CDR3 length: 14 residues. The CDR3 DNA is TGTGCCAGCAGCCGAGGACAAGTTAATGAAAAACTGTTTTTT. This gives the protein CASSRGQVNEKLFF.

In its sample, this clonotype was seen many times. CDR3 nucleotides: TGTGCCAGCAGTTTGGCCTCCTATGGCTACACCTTC. This encodes CASSLASYGYTF. The gene calls are TRBV28 and TRBJ1-2; D gene unclear. The CDR3 is made up of 12 amino acids. V lost 3 bases and J lost 4, with 6 bases in between. In germline, CDR1 is MDHEN, CDR2 SYDVKM.

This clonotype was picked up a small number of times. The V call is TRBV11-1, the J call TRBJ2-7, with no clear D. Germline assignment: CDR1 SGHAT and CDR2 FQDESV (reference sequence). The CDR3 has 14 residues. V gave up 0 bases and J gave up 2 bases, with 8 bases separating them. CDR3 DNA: TGTGCCAGCAGCTTAGCCCCGGGTGCCTACGAGCAGTACTTC. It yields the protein CASSLAPGAYEQYF.

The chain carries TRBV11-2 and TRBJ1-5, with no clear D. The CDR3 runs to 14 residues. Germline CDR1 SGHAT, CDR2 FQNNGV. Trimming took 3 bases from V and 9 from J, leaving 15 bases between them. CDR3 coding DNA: TGTGCCAGCAGCTTGAGGCAGACGGCAGGGCCCCAGCATTTT. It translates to CASSLRQTAGPQHF.

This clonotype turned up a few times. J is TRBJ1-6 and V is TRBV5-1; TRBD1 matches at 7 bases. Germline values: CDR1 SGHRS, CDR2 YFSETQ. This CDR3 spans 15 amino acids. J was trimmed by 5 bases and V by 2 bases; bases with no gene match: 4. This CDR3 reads CASSFQGDNNSPLHF. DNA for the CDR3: TGCGCCAGCAGCTTTCAGGGGGACAATAATTCACCCCTCCACTTT. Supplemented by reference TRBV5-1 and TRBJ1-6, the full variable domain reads KAGVTQTPRYLIKTRGQQVTLSCSPISGHRSVSWYQQTPGQGLQFLFEYFSETQRNKGNFPGRFSGRQFSNSRSEMNVSTLELGDSALYLCASSFQGDNNSPLHFGNGTRLTVT.

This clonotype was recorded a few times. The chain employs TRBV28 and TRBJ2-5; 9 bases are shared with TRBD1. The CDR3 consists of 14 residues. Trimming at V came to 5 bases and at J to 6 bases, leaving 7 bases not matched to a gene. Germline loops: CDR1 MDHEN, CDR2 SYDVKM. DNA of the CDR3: TGTGCCAGCAGTCCACAGGGGGCTCGGAAGACCCAGTACTTC. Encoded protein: CASSPQGARKTQYF.

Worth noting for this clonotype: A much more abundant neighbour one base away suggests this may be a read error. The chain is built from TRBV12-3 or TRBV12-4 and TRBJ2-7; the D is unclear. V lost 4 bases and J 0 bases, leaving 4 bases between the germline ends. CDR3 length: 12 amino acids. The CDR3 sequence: CASSWSSYEQYF. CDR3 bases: TGTGCCAGCAGTTGGAGCTCCTACGAGCAGTACTTC.

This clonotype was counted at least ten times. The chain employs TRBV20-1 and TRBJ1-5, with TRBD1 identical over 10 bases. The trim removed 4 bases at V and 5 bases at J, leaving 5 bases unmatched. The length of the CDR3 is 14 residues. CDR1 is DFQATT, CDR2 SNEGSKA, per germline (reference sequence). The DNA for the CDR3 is TGCAGTGCTATCCGGGACAGGGGACATCAGCCCCAGCATTTT. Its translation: CSAIRDRGHQPQHF.

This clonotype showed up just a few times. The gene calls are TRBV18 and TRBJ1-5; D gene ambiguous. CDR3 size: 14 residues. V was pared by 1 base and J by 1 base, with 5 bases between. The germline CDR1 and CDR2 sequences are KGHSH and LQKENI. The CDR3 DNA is TGTGCCAGCTCACCACAGGGAAGCAATCAGCCCCAGCATTTT. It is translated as CASSPQGSNQPQHF.

The DNA of the CDR3 is TGCAGTGCTTCCGACGACGGGGCCAACGTCCTGACTTTC. Translated: CSASDDGANVLTF. The V call is TRBV20-1, the J call TRBJ2-6, with D uncertain. The CDR3 loop spans 13 amino acids. Germline CDR1 reads DFQATT; CDR2 reads SNEGSKA (reference sequence). The V and J ends lost 5 bases and 4 bases respectively, with 9 bases between them.

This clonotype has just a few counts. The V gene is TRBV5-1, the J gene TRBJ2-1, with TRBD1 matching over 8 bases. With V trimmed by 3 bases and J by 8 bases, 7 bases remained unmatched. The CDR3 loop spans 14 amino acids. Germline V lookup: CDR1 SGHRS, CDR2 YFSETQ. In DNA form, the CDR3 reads TGCGCCAGCAGCTCGACAGGGGCCCAGGATGAGCAGTTCTTC. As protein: CASSSTGAQDEQFF.

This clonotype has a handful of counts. Here the CDR3 DNA reads TGTGCCAGTAGTGGACTCGGACTAGCGGGAGAAGCCATTCAGTACTTC. Protein product: CASSGLGLAGEAIQYF. V usage is TRBV19 and J usage is TRBJ2-4; 13 bases map to TRBD2. V dropped 5 bases and J dropped 9; count of bases not matched to a gene: 10. CDR1 and CDR2 (germline): LNHDA, SQIVND (reference sequence). The CDR3 has 16 amino acids.

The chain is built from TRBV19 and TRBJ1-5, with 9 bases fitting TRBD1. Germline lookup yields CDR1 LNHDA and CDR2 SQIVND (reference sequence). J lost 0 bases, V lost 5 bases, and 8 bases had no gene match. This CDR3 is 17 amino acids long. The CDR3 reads CASSRTGAVHSNQPQHF. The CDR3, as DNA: TGTGCCAGTAGTCGGACAGGGGCGGTCCATAGCAATCAGCCCCAGCATTTT. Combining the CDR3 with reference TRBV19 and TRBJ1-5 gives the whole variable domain DGGITQSPKYLFRKEGQNVTLSCEQNLNHDAMYWYRQDPGQGLRLIYYSQIVNDFQKGDIAEGYSVSREKKESFPLTVTSAQKNPTAFYLCASSRTGAVHSNQPQHFGDGTRLSIL.

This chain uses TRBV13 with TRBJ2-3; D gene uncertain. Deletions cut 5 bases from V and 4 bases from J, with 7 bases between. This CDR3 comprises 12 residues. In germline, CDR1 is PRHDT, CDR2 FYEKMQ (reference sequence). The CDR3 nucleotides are TGTGCCAGCAGCCCAAACGCAGATACGCAGTATTTT. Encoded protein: CASSPNADTQYF.

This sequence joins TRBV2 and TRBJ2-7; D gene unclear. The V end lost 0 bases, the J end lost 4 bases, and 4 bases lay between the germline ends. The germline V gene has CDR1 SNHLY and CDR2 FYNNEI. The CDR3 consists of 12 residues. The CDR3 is CASSEARYEQYF. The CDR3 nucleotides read TGTGCCAGCAGTGAAGCTCGGTACGAGCAGTACTTC.

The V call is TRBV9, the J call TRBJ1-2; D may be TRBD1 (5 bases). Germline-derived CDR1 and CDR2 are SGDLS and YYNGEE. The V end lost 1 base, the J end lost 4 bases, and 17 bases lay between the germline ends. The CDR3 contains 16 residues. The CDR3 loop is CASSVCNRGHSYGYTF. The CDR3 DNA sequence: TGTGCCAGCAGCGTATGTAATCGAGGACACTCCTATGGCTACACCTTC.

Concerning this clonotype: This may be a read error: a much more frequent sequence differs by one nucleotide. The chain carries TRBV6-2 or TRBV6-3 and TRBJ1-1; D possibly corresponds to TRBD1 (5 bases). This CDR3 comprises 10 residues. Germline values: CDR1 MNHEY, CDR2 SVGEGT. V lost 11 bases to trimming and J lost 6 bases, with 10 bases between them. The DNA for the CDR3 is TGTGCCGGCCGGGGGGCTGAAGCTTTCTTT. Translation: CAGRGAEAFF.

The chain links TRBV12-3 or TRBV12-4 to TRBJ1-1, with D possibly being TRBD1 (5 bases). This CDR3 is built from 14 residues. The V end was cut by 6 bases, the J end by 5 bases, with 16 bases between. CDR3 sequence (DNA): TGTGCCAGCAGCCCTGCGGGCCCAGGGACTGAAGCTTTCTTT. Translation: CASSPAGPGTEAFF.

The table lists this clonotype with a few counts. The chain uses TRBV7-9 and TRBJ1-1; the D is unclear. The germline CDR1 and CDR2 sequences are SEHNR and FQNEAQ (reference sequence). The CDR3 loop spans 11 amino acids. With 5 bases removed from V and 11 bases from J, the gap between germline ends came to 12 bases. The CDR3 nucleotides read TGTGCCAGCAGCCTTAGGGATGGGGCTTTCTTT. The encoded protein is CASSLRDGAFF.

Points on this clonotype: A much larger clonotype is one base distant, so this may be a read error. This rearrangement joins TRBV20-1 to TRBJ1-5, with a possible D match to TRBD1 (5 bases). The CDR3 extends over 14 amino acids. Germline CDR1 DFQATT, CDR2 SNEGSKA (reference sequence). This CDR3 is CSASERRGNRPQHF. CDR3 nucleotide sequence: TGCAGTGCTAGTGAACGCCGGGGGAATCGGCCCCAGCATTTT.

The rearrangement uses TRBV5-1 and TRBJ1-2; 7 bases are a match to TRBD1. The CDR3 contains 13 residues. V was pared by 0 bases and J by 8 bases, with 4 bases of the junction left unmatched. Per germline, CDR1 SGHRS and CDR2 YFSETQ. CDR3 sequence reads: CASSLETGLGYTF. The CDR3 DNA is TGCGCCAGCAGCTTGGAGACAGGGTTAGGCTACACCTTC.

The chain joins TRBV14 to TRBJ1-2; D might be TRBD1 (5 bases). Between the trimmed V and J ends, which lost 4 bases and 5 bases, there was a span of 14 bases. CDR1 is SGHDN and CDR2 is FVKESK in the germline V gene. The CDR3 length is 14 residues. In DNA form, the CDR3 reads TGTGCCAGCAGCCCCCTTGGGGCGTTATATGGCTACACCTTC. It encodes CASSPLGALYGYTF. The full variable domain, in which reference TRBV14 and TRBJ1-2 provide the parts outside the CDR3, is EAGVTQFPSHSVIEKGQTVTLRCDPISGHDNLYWYRRVMGKEIKFLLHFVKESKQDESGMPNNRFLAERTGGTYSTLKVQPAELEDSGVYFCASSPLGALYGYTFGSGTRLTVV.

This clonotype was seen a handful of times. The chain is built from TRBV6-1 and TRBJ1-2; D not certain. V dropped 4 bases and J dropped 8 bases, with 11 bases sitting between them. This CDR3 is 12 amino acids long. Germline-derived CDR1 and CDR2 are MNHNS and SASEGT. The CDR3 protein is CASSAARMGYTF. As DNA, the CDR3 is TGTGCCAGCAGTGCGGCTAGGATGGGCTACACCTTC.

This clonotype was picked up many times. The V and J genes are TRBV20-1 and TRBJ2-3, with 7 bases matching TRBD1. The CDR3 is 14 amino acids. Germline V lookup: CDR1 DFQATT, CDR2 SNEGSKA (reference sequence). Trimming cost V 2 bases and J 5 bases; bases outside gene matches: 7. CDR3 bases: TGCAGTGCTAGAAGAACAGGGGACCGAGATACGCAGTATTTT. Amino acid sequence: CSARRTGDRDTQYF.

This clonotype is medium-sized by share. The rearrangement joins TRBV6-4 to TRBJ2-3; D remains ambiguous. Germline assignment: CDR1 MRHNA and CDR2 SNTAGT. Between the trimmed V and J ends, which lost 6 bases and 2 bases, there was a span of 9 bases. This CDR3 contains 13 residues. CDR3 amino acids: CASSVAPTDTQYF. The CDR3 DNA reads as TGTGCCAGCAGCGTAGCTCCCACAGATACGCAGTATTTT.